This T cell receptor (beta chain) was retrieved from a study of blood T cells in healthy people across ages. In the study overall: Template switching recovered approximately one barcoded beta molecule for every two T cells. Study-level findings and limits: TCR beta diversity per million T cells fell roughly linearly with age.

The germline V gene has CDR1 SGHDN and CDR2 FVKESK. This CDR3 spans 14 amino acids. The germline V and J ends were trimmed by 3 bases and 3 bases, with 12 bases remaining between them. Every donor gave 8.5 to 10 milliliters of peripheral blood. Samples each had at least 5 micrograms of total RNA extracted. Regarding this clonotype: The antigen is not known.

The second PCR ran about 7 to 12 cycles with a sample-barcoded 5' primer and J-beta primers. TCRdb fed the 5' RACE reads into MiXCR, producing one record per CDR3 protein. The table has roughly 1,300,000 distinct CDR3 sequences, 45% to 70% seen once. The chain links TRBV14 to TRBJ2-7; no clear D gene. This clonotype originated in a man aged 18 to 29 in good health. Material: blood. In DNA, the CDR3 is TGTGCCAGCAGCCAGCGAGGAGCCAACTACGAGCAGTACTTC. Translating gives CASSQRGANYEQYF.